The next 27 T cell receptor beta chains were all read from a single sample in a study of blood T cell repertoires in COVID-19. Clones were read by immunoSEQ multiplex PCR, and TCRdb kept only the in-frame ones, dropping some. The table has over 60,000 clones, roughly 90% seen once. The sequenced sample was peripheral blood. These receptors all come from a woman of 80 years or more with active or convalescent COVID-19.

CDR3 sequence (DNA): TGTGCCAGTAGTATTGGGAAACAGGGGCAGCCCCAGCATTTT. Its protein product is CASSIGKQGQPQHF. The chain has TRBV19 and TRBJ1-5; TRBD1 aligns across 7 bases. The V segment lost 3 bases and the J segment 7 bases; nucleotides outside the gene matches: 6. The CDR3 has 14 residues. Germline V gene sequence: CDR1 LNHDA, CDR2 SQIVND (reference sequence).

The table lists this clone with a few counts. The rearrangement joins TRBV28 to TRBJ1-4; 7 bases fit TRBD1. The CDR3 runs 15 residues. In germline, CDR1 is MDHEN, CDR2 SYDVKM. V lost 1 base to trimming and J lost 7 bases; unmatched junction nucleotides: 6. CDR3 region: CASSLSGGLFEKLFF. CDR3 DNA sequence: TGTGCCAGCAGTTTATCAGGGGGGTTGTTTGAAAAACTGTTTTTT.

The CDR3 DNA reads as TGTGCCAGCAGCTACTCATTTAGCTCCTACAATGAGCAGTTCTTC. Translating it yields CASSYSFSSYNEQFF. The chain recombines TRBV5-4 with TRBJ2-1; D unresolved. CDR3 size: 15 residues. Germline CDR1 is SGHNT and CDR2 is YYREEE (reference sequence). V lost 3 bases and J lost 0, with 10 bases in between.

The V gene is TRBV6-5, the J gene TRBJ1-1, with D hard to call. Looked up from germline, CDR1 is MNHEY and CDR2 is SVGAGI. The V end lost 6 bases, the J end lost 4 bases, and 6 bases lay between the germline ends. The CDR3 runs 11 residues. The CDR3 loop reads CASRLGTEAFF. For the CDR3, the DNA is TGTGCCAGCAGGCTAGGCACTGAAGCTTTCTTT.

The table lists this clone with a count of one. This chain joins TRBV30 and TRBJ1-1; D gene unclear. Trimming left V 4 bases short and J 3 bases short, with 12 bases between. Germline V lookup: CDR1 GTSNPN, CDR2 SVGIG (reference sequence). This CDR3 has 13 residues. CDR3 sequence (DNA): TGTGCCTGGACCCCGGGGATTTACACTGAAGCTTTCTTT. Residues: CAWTPGIYTEAFF.

The rearrangement links TRBV30 to TRBJ1-5; a possible D gene is TRBD1 (6 bases). The V gene's germline CDR1 is GTSNPN and CDR2 SVGIG (reference sequence). This CDR3 comprises 17 residues. V dropped 3 bases and J dropped 0 bases, with 18 bases sitting between them. The CDR3 DNA is TGTGCCTGGAGCAAAGGGGACATTACTTATAGCAATCAGCCCCAGCATTTT. This codes for CAWSKGDITYSNQPQHF.

This chain links TRBV5-8 with TRBJ2-1; D perhaps matches TRBD1 (6 bases). The CDR3 has 14 amino acids. CDR1 and CDR2 (germline): SGHTS, YDEGEE. Trimming stripped 0 bases from V and 13 bases from J, with 17 bases between. CDR3 sequence reads: CASSLEGHGAFQFF. CDR3 nucleotides: TGTGCCAGCAGCTTGGAGGGACATGGTGCTTTCCAGTTCTTC.

This sequence joins TRBV6-5 and TRBJ1-1; TRBD1 might be the D (6 bases). The CDR3 is 15 residues long. Trimming left V 9 bases short and J 0 bases short, with 17 bases between. The V gene's germline CDR1 is MNHEY and CDR2 SVGAGI. CDR3: CASNYGGIVNTEAFF. The CDR3 DNA reads as TGTGCCAGTAATTACGGGGGCATAGTGAACACTGAAGCTTTCTTT.

The J gene is TRBJ2-2, the V gene TRBV3-1 (or the pseudogene TRBV3-2); 10 bases line up with TRBD2. The ends lost 1 base at V and 5 bases at J; junction bases unmatched: 10. This CDR3 has 18 residues. CDR1 and CDR2 (germline): LGHDT, YNNKEL (reference sequence). DNA for the CDR3: TGTGCCAGCAGCCAAGTAAGCGGGGGGGCCCGAAGAACCGGGGAGCTGTTTTTT. This sequence encodes CASSQVSGGARRTGELFF.

This rearrangement joins TRBV6-1 to TRBJ1-5; perhaps TRBD1 as D (5 bases). Germline lookup yields CDR1 MNHNS and CDR2 SASEGT. The CDR3 sequence is 12 residues long. Trimming cost V 3 bases and J 15 bases, with 15 bases left between them. CDR3 protein: CASSDKGGVGHF. In DNA form, the CDR3 reads TGTGCCAGCAGTGATAAGGGAGGGGTAGGGCATTTT.

This sequence joins TRBV25-1 and TRBJ2-5, with D possibly matching TRBD1 (6 bases). CDR3 length equals 14 residues. Trimming took off 4 bases at V and 2 bases at J, with 11 bases between the two ends. Germline CDR1 reads MGHDK; CDR2 reads SYGVNS. The CDR3 is CASSAYRVQETQYF. In nucleotides, the CDR3 is TGTGCCAGCAGTGCCTACAGGGTGCAAGAGACCCAGTACTTC.

This rearrangement joins TRBV4-1 to TRBJ1-4, with a tentative D call TRBD1 (6 bases). The CDR3 has 18 amino acids. Trimming left V 0 bases short and J 0 bases short, with 14 bases between. Germline V CDR1 and CDR2: MGHRA, YSYEKL. The CDR3 sequence: CASSQERGTDATNEKLFF. The DNA for the CDR3 is TGCGCCAGCAGCCAAGAAAGGGGGACGGATGCAACTAATGAAAAACTGTTTTTT.

The V and J genes are TRBV6-5 and TRBJ2-1; D possibly corresponds to TRBD2 (5 bases). The CDR3 sequence is 16 residues long. Trimming took 0 bases from V and 7 from J, leaving 16 bases between them. Germline values: CDR1 MNHEY, CDR2 SVGAGI. The DNA for the CDR3 is TGTGCCAGCAGTTACTCGAGGACGTCCAGGACTAATGAGCAGTTCTTC. Encoded protein: CASSYSRTSRTNEQFF.

J is TRBJ2-4 and V is TRBV18; D unclear. The CDR3 contains 14 residues. CDR1 KGHSH and CDR2 LQKENI come from the germline V gene. V was clipped by 2 bases and J by 4 bases, with 9 bases between them. The CDR3 DNA reads TGTGCCAGCTCACCAGGGCCAGGAAAAAACATTCAGTACTTC. It translates to CASSPGPGKNIQYF.

The chain links TRBV18 to TRBJ2-7, with TRBD1 matching over 8 bases. J was trimmed by 1 base and V by 5 bases; bases with no gene match: 7. The CDR3 is made up of 15 amino acids. CDR1 and CDR2 (germline): KGHSH, LQKENI. The CDR3 loop is CASSVGQGLSYEQYF. For the CDR3, the DNA is TGTGCCAGCTCAGTCGGACAGGGTCTATCCTACGAGCAGTACTTC.

This chain links TRBV27 with TRBJ1-6; TRBD1 aligns across 10 bases. V was clipped by 6 bases and J by 10 bases; unmatched bases: 9. The CDR3 has 15 amino acids. Germline V gene data show CDR1 as MNHEY and CDR2 as SMNVEV (reference sequence). As DNA, the CDR3 is TGTGCCAGCAGGGTATTGACAGGGGGCCCGTCACCCCTCCACTTT. Residues: CASRVLTGGPSPLHF.

The V gene is TRBV9, the J gene TRBJ2-3, with D maybe TRBD2 (5 bases). V was clipped by 4 bases and J by 6 bases, with 12 bases between them. This CDR3 contains 13 residues. Germline lookup yields CDR1 SGDLS and CDR2 YYNGEE. The CDR3 coding sequence is TGTGCCAGCAGCACAGACGGGGAGGATACGCAGTATTTT. Encoded protein: CASSTDGEDTQYF.

The V gene is TRBV7-9, the J gene TRBJ1-1, with D possibly matching TRBD1 (6 bases). CDR1 SEHNR and CDR2 FQNEAQ come from the germline V gene (reference sequence). There are 14 residues in the CDR3. V was cut by 8 bases and J by 4 bases, with 17 bases left in between. CDR3 sequence (DNA): TGTGCCAGCGCCGCCGGGGGGGCAGTCACTGAAGCTTTCTTT. It encodes CASAAGGAVTEAFF. The full variable domain, in which reference TRBV7-9 and TRBJ1-1 provide the parts outside the CDR3, is DTGVSQNPRHKITKRGQNVTFRCDPISEHNRLYWYRQTLGQGPEFLTYFQNEAQLEKSRLLSDRFSAERPKGSFSTLEIQRTEQGDSAMYLCASAAGGAVTEAFFGQGTRLTVV.

CDR3 nucleotides: TGTGCCAGCGCTGAACAGGGGAGGATCGGAGAGACCCAGTACTTC. Protein: CASAEQGRIGETQYF. V gene TRBV7-3 combines with J gene TRBJ2-5; TRBD1 might be the D (7 bases). Between the trimmed V and J ends, which lost 8 bases and 4 bases, there was a span of 20 bases. In germline, CDR1 is SGHTA, CDR2 FQGTGA. The CDR3 runs to 15 residues.

This rearrangement joins TRBV7-2 to TRBJ1-1, with D uncertain. V gave up 4 bases and J gave up 5 bases, with 14 bases separating them. This CDR3 spans 14 amino acids. CDR1 SGHTA and CDR2 FQGNSA come from the germline V gene. As DNA, the CDR3 is TGTGCCAGCAGCTCCCCCCCCGAGGTGACTGAAGCTTTCTTT. Protein: CASSSPPEVTEAFF.

J is TRBJ2-7 and V is TRBV19; 9 positions match TRBD1. Germline CDR1 LNHDA, CDR2 SQIVND (reference sequence). With V trimmed by 10 bases and J by 0 bases, 7 bases remained unmatched. CDR3 length equals 14 residues. The CDR3 loop is CATRDRASSYEQYF. CDR3 coding DNA: TGTGCCACCCGGGACAGGGCCTCCTCCTACGAGCAGTACTTC.

DNA for the CDR3: TGTGCCAGCAGTAGCCGGGACAGAAGCTACGAGCAGTACTTC. It encodes CASSSRDRSYEQYF. The V and J genes are TRBV6-5 and TRBJ2-7, with TRBD1 identical over 7 bases. CDR1 is MNHEY and CDR2 is SVGAGI in the germline V gene. There are 14 residues in the CDR3. The V segment lost 5 bases and the J segment 3 bases; nucleotides outside the gene matches: 7.

The chain combines TRBV4-3 with TRBJ2-7, with D unclear. The V gene lost 0 bases and the J gene lost 6 bases, with 9 bases spanning the gap. Germline CDR1 LGHNA, CDR2 YSLEER. The CDR3 totals 13 residues. CDR3 coding DNA: TGCGCCAGCAGCCAAGACCGAGTATCCGAGCAGTACTTC. The encoded protein is CASSQDRVSEQYF.

The rearrangement uses TRBV7-8 and TRBJ1-5, with D perhaps TRBD1 (5 bases). V was pared by 3 bases and J by 4 bases, with 7 bases between. This CDR3 spans 13 amino acids. The germline CDR1 and CDR2 sequences are SGHVS and FQNEAQ. The DNA of the CDR3 is TGTGCCAGCAGCTTTGGGGGGAATCAGCCCCAGCATTTT. Its translation: CASSFGGNQPQHF.

The rearrangement joins TRBV21-1 to TRBJ1-5; TRBD1, the table's D call, was not compared with the DNA. TRBV21-1 is noted as a pseudogene. There are 16 residues in the CDR3. The CDR3 bases are TGTGCCACCCAGGGCACATTCCGTTATAGCAATCAGCCCCAGCATTTT. The encoded protein is CATQGTFRYSNQPQHF.

This sequence joins TRBV15 and TRBJ2-7; tentatively, D is TRBD2 (5 bases). Germline-derived CDR1 and CDR2 are LNHNV and YYDKDF (reference sequence). The length of the CDR3 is 14 residues. Between the trimmed V and J ends, which lost 0 bases and 4 bases, there was a span of 10 bases. In DNA, the CDR3 is TGTGCCACCAGCAGAGATCTGGGAGTTTACGAGCAGTACTTC. Amino acids: CATSRDLGVYEQYF.

The CDR3 DNA reads as TGTGCCATCAGTGAGGAGACAGTTCACGAGCAGTACTTC. Translated: CAISEETVHEQYF. The J gene is TRBJ2-7, the V gene TRBV10-3; D may be TRBD1 (5 bases). This CDR3 has 13 amino acids. The germline V and J ends were trimmed by 2 bases and 5 bases, with 10 bases remaining between them. Germline-derived CDR1 and CDR2 are ENHRY and SYGVKD.